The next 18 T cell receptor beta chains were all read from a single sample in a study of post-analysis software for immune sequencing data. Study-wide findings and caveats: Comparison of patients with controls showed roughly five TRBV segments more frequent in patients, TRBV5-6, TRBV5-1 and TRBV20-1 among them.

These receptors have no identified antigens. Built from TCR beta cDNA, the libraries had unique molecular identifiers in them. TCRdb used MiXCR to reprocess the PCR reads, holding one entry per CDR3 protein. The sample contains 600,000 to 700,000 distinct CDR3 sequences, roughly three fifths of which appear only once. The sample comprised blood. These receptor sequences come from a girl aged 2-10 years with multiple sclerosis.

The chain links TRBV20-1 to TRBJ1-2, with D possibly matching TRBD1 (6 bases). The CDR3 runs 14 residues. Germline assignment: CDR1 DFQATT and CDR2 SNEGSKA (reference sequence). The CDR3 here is CSAGTPPSNYGYTF. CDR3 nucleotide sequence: TGCAGCGCCGGGACACCGCCTTCTAACTATGGCTACACCTTC.

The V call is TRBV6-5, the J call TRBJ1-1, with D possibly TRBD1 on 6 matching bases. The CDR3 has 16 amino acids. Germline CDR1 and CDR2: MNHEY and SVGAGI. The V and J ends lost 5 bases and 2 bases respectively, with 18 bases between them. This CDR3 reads CASSRRPGHPNTEAFF. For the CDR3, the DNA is TGTGCCAGCAGTCGCCGTCCGGGACACCCAAACACTGAAGCTTTCTTT.

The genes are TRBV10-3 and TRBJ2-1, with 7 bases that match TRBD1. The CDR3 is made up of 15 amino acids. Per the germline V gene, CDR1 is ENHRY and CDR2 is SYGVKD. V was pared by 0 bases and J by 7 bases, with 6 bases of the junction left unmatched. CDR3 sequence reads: CAISESAGGRNEQFF. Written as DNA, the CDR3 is TGTGCCATCAGTGAGTCGGCAGGGGGTAGGAATGAGCAGTTCTTC.

CDR3 DNA sequence: TGTGCCAGCTGCCTGACGGACCCCGCCGTAGATACGCAGTATTTT. It yields the protein CASCLTDPAVDTQYF. The genes are TRBV6-6 and TRBJ2-3; D not certain. Per the germline V gene, CDR1 is MNHNY and CDR2 is SVGAGI (reference sequence). The germline V and J ends were trimmed by 8 bases and 5 bases, with 20 bases remaining between them. The CDR3 loop spans 15 amino acids.

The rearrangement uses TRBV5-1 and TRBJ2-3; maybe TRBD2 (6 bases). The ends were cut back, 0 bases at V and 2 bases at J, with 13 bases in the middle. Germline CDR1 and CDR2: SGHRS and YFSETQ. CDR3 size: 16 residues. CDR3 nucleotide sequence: TGCGCCAGCAGCTTGGCCCGGGACTTTATCACAGATACGCAGTATTTT. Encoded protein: CASSLARDFITDTQYF.

The CDR3 sequence is CASSSRVRGELFF. The CDR3 coding sequence is TGTGCCAGCAGCTCCAGAGTCCGCGGGGAGCTGTTTTTT. This rearrangement joins TRBV5-6 to TRBJ2-2; no definite D call. This CDR3 has 13 residues. V dropped 3 bases and J dropped 7 bases, with 10 bases sitting between them. Germline V gives CDR1 SGHDT, CDR2 YYEEEE.

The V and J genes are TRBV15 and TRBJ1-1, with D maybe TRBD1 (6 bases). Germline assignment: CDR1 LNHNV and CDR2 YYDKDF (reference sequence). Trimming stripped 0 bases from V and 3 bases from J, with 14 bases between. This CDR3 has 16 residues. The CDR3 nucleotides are TGTGCCACCAGCAGAGATAGGGGGGGCGACGACACTGAAGCTTTCTTT. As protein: CATSRDRGGDDTEAFF.

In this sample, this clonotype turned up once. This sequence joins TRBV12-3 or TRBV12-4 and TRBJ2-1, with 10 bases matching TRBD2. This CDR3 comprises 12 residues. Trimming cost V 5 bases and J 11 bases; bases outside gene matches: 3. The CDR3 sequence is CASSLSGRQQFF. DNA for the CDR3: TGTGCCAGCAGTCTTAGCGGGAGGCAGCAGTTCTTC.

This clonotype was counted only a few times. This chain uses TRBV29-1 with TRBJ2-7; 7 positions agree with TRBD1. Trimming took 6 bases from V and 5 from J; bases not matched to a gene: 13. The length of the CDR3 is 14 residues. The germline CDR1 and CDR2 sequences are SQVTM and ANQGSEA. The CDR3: CSVQPSDRENEQYF. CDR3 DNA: TGCAGCGTCCAACCTTCCGACAGGGAGAACGAGCAGTACTTC.

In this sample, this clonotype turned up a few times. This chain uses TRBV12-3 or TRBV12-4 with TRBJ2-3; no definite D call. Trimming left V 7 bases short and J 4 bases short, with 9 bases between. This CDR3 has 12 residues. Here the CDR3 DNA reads TGTGCCAGCAAGCAGCTACCAGATACGCAGTATTTT. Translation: CASKQLPDTQYF.

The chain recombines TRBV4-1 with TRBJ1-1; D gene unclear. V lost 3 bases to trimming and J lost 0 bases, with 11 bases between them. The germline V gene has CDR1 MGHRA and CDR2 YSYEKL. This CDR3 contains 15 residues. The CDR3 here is CASSHLATMNTEAFF. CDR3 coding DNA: TGCGCCAGCAGCCATTTAGCGACAATGAACACTGAAGCTTTCTTT.

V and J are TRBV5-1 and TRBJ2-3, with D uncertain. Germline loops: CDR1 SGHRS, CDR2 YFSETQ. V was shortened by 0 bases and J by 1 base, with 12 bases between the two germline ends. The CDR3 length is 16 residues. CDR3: CASSLASAEGTDTQYF. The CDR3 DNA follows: TGCGCCAGCAGCTTGGCCTCGGCGGAAGGCACAGATACGCAGTATTTT.

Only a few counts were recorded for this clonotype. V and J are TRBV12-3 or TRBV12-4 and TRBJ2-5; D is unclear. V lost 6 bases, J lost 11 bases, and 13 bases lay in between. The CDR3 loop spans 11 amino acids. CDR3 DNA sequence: TGTGCCAGCAGCCCCGAGTTGGAGCAGTACTTC. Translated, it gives CASSPELEQYF.

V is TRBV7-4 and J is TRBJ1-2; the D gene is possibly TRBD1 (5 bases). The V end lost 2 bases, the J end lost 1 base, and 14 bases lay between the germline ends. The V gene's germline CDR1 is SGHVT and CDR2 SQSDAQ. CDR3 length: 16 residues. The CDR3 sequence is CASSLSSGDHNYGYTF. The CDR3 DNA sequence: TGTGCCAGCAGCTTATCATCGGGGGACCATAACTATGGCTACACCTTC.

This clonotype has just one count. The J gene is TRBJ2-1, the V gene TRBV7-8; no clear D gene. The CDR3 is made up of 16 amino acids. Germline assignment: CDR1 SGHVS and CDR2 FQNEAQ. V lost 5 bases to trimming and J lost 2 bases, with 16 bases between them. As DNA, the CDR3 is TGTGCCAGCAGCCGAGTATGGGCGGCTACCTACAATGAGCAGTTCTTC. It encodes CASSRVWAATYNEQFF.

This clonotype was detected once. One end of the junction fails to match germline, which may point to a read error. CDR3 nucleotides: TGTGCCAGCAGCCGATTACGACAGCCGGGCATGGCTAACTATGGCTACACTTTC. The encoded protein is CASSRLRQPGMANYGYTF. The chain links TRBV14 to TRBJ1-2; tentatively, D is TRBD1 (5 bases). Germline V gene sequence: CDR1 SGHDN, CDR2 FVKESK. The CDR3 is 18 residues long.

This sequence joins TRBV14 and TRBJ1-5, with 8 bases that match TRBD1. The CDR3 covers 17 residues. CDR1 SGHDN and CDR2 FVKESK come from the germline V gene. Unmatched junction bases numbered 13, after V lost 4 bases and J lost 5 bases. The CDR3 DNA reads TGTGCCAGCAGCCGACGTCCGGGACAGGAGTTATATCAGCCCCAGCATTTT. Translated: CASSRRPGQELYQPQHF.

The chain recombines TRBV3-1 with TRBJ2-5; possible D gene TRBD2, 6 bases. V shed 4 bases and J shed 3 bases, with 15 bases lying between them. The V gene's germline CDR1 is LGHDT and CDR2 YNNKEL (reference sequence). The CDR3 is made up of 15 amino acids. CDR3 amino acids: CASSPGPRREETQYF. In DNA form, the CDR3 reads TGTGCCAGCAGCCCAGGACCTCGGAGGGAAGAGACCCAGTACTTC.